Below are 16 T cell receptor beta chains sequenced from a single sample in a study of beta chain features in type 1 diabetes. Of the isolated RNA, all was reverse transcribed, and so the sequenced material was expressed TCRB transcripts. The data were produced by immunoSEQ multiplex PCR, yet TCRdb's version contains in-frame clones alone and is incomplete. Of some 240,000 clones in the sample, under 13% were seen once. Source material: central memory CD4+ T cells from blood. These TCRs come from a man aged 18 to 29 in good health.

This clone appeared many times. V usage is TRBV7-6 and J usage is TRBJ2-2; 10 bases are shared with TRBD2. Trimming removed 1 base from V and 4 bases from J; junction bases left unmatched: 9. The CDR3 extends over 18 amino acids. Germline V gene data show CDR1 as SGHVS and CDR2 as FNYEAQ. Here the CDR3 DNA reads TGTGCCAGCAGCTTAGGCGCTAGCGGGAGAAGGTCCACCGGGGAGCTGTTTTTT. Its translation: CASSLGASGRRSTGELFF.

This clone has ten or more counts. The identical CDR3 is also encoded by other nucleotide sequences in the sample. The chain links TRBV28 to TRBJ2-6; no reliable D call. V was pared by 4 bases and J by 0 bases, with 10 bases between. The CDR3 contains 16 residues. Germline V gene lookup returns CDR1 MDHEN and CDR2 SYDVKM. This CDR3 is CASSWARSSGANVLTF. In DNA, the CDR3 is TGTGCCAGCAGTTGGGCCAGGAGCTCTGGGGCCAACGTCCTGACTTTC. The entire variable domain, with the rest obtained from reference TRBV28 and TRBJ2-6, is as follows: DVKVTQSSRYLVKRTGEKVFLECVQDMDHENMFWYRQDPGLGLRLIYFSYDVKMKEKGDIPEGYSVSREKKERFSLILESASTNQTSMYLCASSWARSSGANVLTFGAGSRLTVL.

This chain uses TRBV30 with TRBJ2-7, with D unresolved. V gave up 2 bases and J gave up 3 bases, with 8 bases separating them. This CDR3 contains 12 residues. Germline CDR1 GTSNPN, CDR2 SVGIG (reference sequence). CDR3 coding DNA: TGTGCCTGGAGTCCGGCCCGCTACGAGCAGTACTTC. As protein: CAWSPARYEQYF.

The genes are TRBV5-1 and TRBJ2-5; possible D gene TRBD1, 5 bases. V was pared by 8 bases and J by 2 bases, with 10 bases between. Germline CDR1 SGHRS, CDR2 YFSETQ. The length of the CDR3 is 12 residues. The CDR3 nucleotides are TGCGCCAGTACAGGAATGCAAGAGACCCAGTACTTC. Translating gives CASTGMQETQYF. Looking up the rest from reference TRBV5-1 and TRBJ2-5 gives the full variable domain: KAGVTQTPRYLIKTRGQQVTLSCSPISGHRSVSWYQQTPGQGLQFLFEYFSETQRNKGNFPGRFSGRQFSNSRSEMNVSTLELGDSALYLCASTGMQETQYFGPGTRLLVL.

This sequence joins TRBV7-8 and TRBJ2-3; 10 nucleotides align to TRBD1. The CDR3 spans 16 residues. Germline V CDR1 and CDR2: SGHVS, FQNEAQ. Trimming removed 3 bases from V and 0 bases from J; junction bases left unmatched: 3. CDR3: CASSLDRGGSTDTQYF. The CDR3 nucleotides read TGTGCCAGCAGCTTGGACAGGGGGGGGAGCACAGATACGCAGTATTTT.

This clone showed up just a few times. The chain links TRBV14 to TRBJ1-1; TRBD1 matches 8 bases. V trimming: 3 bases; J trimming: 0 bases; junction bases outside the gene matches: 6. Looked up from germline, CDR1 is SGHDN and CDR2 is FVKESK. The CDR3 is 16 residues long. CDR3 protein: CASSHGQGSMNTEAFF. CDR3 coding DNA: TGTGCCAGCAGCCATGGACAGGGCTCCATGAACACTGAAGCTTTCTTT.

This clone was picked up a small number of times. The chain has TRBV5-1 and TRBJ1-1, with D hard to call. The CDR3 covers 15 residues. Germline V gene lookup returns CDR1 SGHRS and CDR2 YFSETQ. V lost 0 bases, J lost 0 bases, and 9 bases lay in between. The CDR3 here is CASSLDINMNTEAFF. The CDR3 coding sequence is TGCGCCAGCAGCTTGGACATTAACATGAACACTGAAGCTTTCTTT.

The chain links TRBV29-1 to TRBJ2-7; D not certain. Germline CDR1 reads SQVTM; CDR2 reads ANQGSEA. Trimming pared 1 base from V and 3 bases from J, leaving 10 bases between. This CDR3 has 13 amino acids. CDR3 protein: CSVEGAYGYEQYF. As DNA, the CDR3 is TGCAGCGTTGAAGGGGCATACGGCTACGAGCAGTACTTC.

This clone has just a few counts. The chain uses TRBV5-4 and TRBJ2-3, with D tentatively TRBD2 (5 bases). Trimming took 2 bases from V and 2 from J, leaving 6 bases between them. There are 13 residues in the CDR3. Germline V gives CDR1 SGHNT, CDR2 YYREEE (reference sequence). Written as DNA, the CDR3 is TGTGCCAGCAGCTTCGGGGACACAGATACGCAGTATTTT. It yields the protein CASSFGDTDTQYF.

The chain employs TRBV28 and TRBJ2-7; unclear D gene. Trimming removed 3 bases from V and 4 bases from J, with 7 bases in between. CDR1 is MDHEN and CDR2 is SYDVKM in the germline V gene. The CDR3 consists of 12 residues. The DNA for the CDR3 is TGTGCCAGCAGTTTTCGGAGATACGAGCAGTACTTC. Translation: CASSFRRYEQYF.

This clone was counted once. Mismatch with germline at one junction end may stem from a read error. The chain is built from TRBV28 and TRBJ2-5; no definite D call. The CDR3 covers 11 residues. From germline, CDR1 is MDHEN and CDR2 SYDVKM. This CDR3 reads CTSRKTTFYDF. In nucleotides, the CDR3 is TGTACCAGCAGGAAAACAACGTTTTACGACTTC.

This clone was counted a few times. The chain uses TRBV20-1 and TRBJ1-2; the D is unclear. This CDR3 has 11 amino acids. The germline V gene has CDR1 DFQATT and CDR2 SNEGSKA (reference sequence). V lost 6 bases and J lost 3, with 8 bases in between. The CDR3, as DNA: TGCAGTGCCCCGCCGGACTATGGCTACACCTTC. Protein product: CSAPPDYGYTF.

This clone occurred many times. The V and J genes are TRBV7-2 and TRBJ2-1, with D possibly TRBD2 on 6 matching bases. The CDR3 sequence is 14 residues long. CDR1 is SGHTA, CDR2 FQGNSA, per germline. Trimming took off 4 bases at V and 6 bases at J, with 13 bases between the two ends. Here the CDR3 DNA reads TGTGCCAGCAGCTCATGGGCCGGGGGCAATGAGCAGTTCTTC. This translates into CASSSWAGGNEQFF.

In its sample, this clone was seen many times. This rearrangement joins TRBV29-1 to TRBJ1-1; 7 bases line up with TRBD1. Per the germline V gene, CDR1 is SQVTM and CDR2 is ANQGSEA. The J segment lost 6 bases and the V segment lost 2 bases, leaving 6 bases of the junction unmatched. This CDR3 spans 13 amino acids. This CDR3 reads CSVERDRSSEAFF. The CDR3 bases are TGCAGCGTTGAAAGGGACAGAAGTTCTGAAGCTTTCTTT.

J is TRBJ2-6 and V is TRBV4-2; possibly TRBD1 or TRBD2 for D (5 bases each). Deletions cut 2 bases from V and 2 bases from J, with 10 bases between. CDR1 and CDR2 (germline): LGHNA, YNFKEQ. This CDR3 comprises 16 residues. The CDR3 DNA reads as TGTGCCAGCAGCCAAAGTGTGGGGGCTGGGGCCAACGTCCTGACTTTC. Translated: CASSQSVGAGANVLTF.

The genes are TRBV7-6 and TRBJ2-7; D might be TRBD2 (5 bases). V dropped 1 base and J dropped 2 bases, with 15 bases sitting between them. Germline CDR1 reads SGHVS; CDR2 reads FNYEAQ. The CDR3 has 16 amino acids. CDR3 amino acids: CASSLGVAHEAYEQYF. CDR3 in DNA: TGTGCCAGCAGCTTAGGGGTAGCGCACGAAGCCTACGAGCAGTACTTC.